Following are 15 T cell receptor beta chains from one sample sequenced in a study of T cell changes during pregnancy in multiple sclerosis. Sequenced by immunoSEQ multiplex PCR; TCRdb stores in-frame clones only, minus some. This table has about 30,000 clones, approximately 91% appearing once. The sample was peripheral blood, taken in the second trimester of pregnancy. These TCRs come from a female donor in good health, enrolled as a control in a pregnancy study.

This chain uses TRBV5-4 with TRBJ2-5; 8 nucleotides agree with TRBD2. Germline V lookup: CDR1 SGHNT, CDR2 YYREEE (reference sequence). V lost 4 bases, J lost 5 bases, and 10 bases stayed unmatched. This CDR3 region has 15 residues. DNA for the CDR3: TGTGCCAGCAGCCTGACTAGCGTGGGTTTGGAGACCCAGTACTTC. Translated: CASSLTSVGLETQYF.

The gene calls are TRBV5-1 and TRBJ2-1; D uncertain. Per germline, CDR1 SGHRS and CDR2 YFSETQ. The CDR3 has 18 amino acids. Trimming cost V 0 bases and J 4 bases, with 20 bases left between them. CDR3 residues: CASSLGIGLRRTYNEQFF. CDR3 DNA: TGCGCCAGCAGCTTGGGTATTGGTCTCCGCCGAACTTACAATGAGCAGTTCTTC. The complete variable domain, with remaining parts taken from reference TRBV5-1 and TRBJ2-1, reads KAGVTQTPRYLIKTRGQQVTLSCSPISGHRSVSWYQQTPGQGLQFLFEYFSETQRNKGNFPGRFSGRQFSNSRSEMNVSTLELGDSALYLCASSLGIGLRRTYNEQFFGPGTRLTVL.

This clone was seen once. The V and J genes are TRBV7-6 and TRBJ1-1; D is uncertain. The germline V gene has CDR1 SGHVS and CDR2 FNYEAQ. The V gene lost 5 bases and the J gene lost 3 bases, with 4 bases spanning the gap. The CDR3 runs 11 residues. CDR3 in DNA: TGTGCCAGCAGCCAGGACACTGAAGCTTTCTTT. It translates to CASSQDTEAFF.

CDR3 sequence reads: CASSRSGGEGTDTQYF. The CDR3 DNA sequence: TGTGCCAGCAGTAGATCGGGGGGAGAAGGCACAGATACGCAGTATTTT. The chain uses TRBV6-4 and TRBJ2-3; 7 bases match TRBD2. After removal of 5 bases from V and 1 base from J, the junction contained 9 bases not matched to a gene. Looked up from germline, CDR1 is MRHNA and CDR2 is SNTAGT. The CDR3 consists of 16 residues.

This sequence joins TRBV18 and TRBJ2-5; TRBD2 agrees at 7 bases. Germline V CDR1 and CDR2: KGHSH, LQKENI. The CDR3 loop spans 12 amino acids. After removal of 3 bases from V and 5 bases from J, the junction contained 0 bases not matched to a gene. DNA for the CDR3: TGTGCCAGCTCACCGGGAGGGGAGACCCAGTACTTC. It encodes CASSPGGETQYF.

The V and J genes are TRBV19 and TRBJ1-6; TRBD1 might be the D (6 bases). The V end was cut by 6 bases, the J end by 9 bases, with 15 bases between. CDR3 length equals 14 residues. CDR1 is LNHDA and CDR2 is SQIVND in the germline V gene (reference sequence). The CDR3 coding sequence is TGTGCCAGTAGCGAGGGGGAAGGGGGTTCACCCCTCCACTTT. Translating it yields CASSEGEGGSPLHF.

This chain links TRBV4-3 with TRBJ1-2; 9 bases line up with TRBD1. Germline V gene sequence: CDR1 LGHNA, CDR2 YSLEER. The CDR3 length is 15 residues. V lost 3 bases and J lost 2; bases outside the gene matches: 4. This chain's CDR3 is CASSQRGQGNYGYTF. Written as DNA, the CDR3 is TGCGCCAGCAGCCAGAGAGGACAGGGGAACTATGGCTACACCTTC.

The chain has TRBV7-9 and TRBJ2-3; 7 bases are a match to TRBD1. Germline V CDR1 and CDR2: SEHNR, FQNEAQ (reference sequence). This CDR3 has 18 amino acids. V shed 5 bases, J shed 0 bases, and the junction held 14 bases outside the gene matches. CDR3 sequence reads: CASSTPTLRTGSTDTQYF. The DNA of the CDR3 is TGTGCCAGCAGCACCCCCACCCTTCGGACAGGCAGCACAGATACGCAGTATTTT.

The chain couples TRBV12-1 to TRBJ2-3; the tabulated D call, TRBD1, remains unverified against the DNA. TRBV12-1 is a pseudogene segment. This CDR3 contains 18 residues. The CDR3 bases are TGTGCCAGCAGCTCTGCTAGGTCCTGGACAGGGGAAACAGATACGCAGTATTTT. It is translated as CASSSARSWTGETDTQYF.

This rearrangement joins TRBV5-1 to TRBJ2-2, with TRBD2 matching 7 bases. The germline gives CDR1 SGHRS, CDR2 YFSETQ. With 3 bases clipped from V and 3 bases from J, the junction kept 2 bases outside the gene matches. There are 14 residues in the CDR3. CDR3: CASSSGGDTGELFF. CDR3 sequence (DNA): TGCGCCAGCAGCTCGGGGGGTGACACCGGGGAGCTGTTTTTT.

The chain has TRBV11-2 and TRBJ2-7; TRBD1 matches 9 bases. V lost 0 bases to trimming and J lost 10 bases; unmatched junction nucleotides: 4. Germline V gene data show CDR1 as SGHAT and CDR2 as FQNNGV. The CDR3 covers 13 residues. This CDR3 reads CASSLEGDREQYF. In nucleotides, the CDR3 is TGTGCCAGCAGCTTAGAGGGGGACAGGGAACAGTACTTC.

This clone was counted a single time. The CDR3 reads CASSPDAGQGVNEQFF. In DNA, the CDR3 is TGTGCCAGCAGCCCCGACGCGGGACAGGGGGTGAATGAGCAGTTCTTC. This chain links TRBV9 with TRBJ2-1, with TRBD1 matching over 11 bases. Trimming at V came to 4 bases and at J to 7 bases, leaving 10 bases not matched to a gene. Germline CDR1 is SGDLS and CDR2 is YYNGEE. The CDR3 is 16 residues long.

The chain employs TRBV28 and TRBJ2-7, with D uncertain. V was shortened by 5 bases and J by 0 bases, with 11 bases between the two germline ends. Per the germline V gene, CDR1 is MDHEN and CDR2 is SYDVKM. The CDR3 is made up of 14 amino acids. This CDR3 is CASSHDIRSYEQYF. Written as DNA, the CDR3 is TGTGCCAGCAGTCACGACATCCGCTCCTACGAGCAGTACTTC.

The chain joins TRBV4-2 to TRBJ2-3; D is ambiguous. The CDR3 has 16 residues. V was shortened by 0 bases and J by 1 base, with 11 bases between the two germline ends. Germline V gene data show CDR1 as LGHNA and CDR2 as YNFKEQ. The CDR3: CASSQESAPRTDTQYF. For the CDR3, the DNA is TGTGCCAGCAGCCAAGAAAGCGCACCCCGCACAGATACGCAGTATTTT.

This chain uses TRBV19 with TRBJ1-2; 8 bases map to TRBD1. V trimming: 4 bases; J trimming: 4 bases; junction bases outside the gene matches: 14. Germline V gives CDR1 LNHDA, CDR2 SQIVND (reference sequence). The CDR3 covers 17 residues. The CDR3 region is CASSTTGQASGPYGYTF. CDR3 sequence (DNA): TGTGCCAGTAGTACCACGGGACAGGCATCCGGCCCCTATGGCTACACCTTC.